Included here is one TCR beta chain sequence, with context. Other DNA sequences within the sample encode an identical CDR3. This sample is part of a study of cytomegalovirus exposure and HLA in healthy donors. Germline V lookup: CDR1 SGHTS, CDR2 YDEGEE. Trimming cost V 3 bases and J 4 bases, with 10 bases left between them. The CDR3 extends over 13 amino acids. The PCR had 60 Vbeta and 13 Jbeta primers. Libraries were prepared by immunoSEQ multiplex PCR; TCRdb keeps only in-frame clonotypes and omits some of them. The sample consists of 150,000 to 200,000 clones, roughly 79% of them appearing once. Sample: PBMCs. This chain uses TRBV5-8 with TRBJ1-1, with D uncertain. This TCR derives from a woman aged 18-29 years in good health and CMV-seropositive. The CDR3 protein is CASSWAQSTEAFF. The CDR3 nucleotides are TGTGCCAGCAGCTGGGCCCAGAGCACTGAAGCTTTCTTT.